Given below is one TCR beta chain in context. CDR1 is MDHEN and CDR2 is SYDVKM in the germline V gene. Trimming stripped 1 base from V and 0 bases from J, with 10 bases between. The CDR3 totals 16 residues. The sample comes from a study of cytomegalovirus exposure and HLA in healthy donors. Using immunoSEQ multiplex PCR, the repertoire was profiled, and TCRdb retains in-frame clones only, with some absent. This table has around 69,000 clones, just over 95% appearing once. The sequencing input was PBMCs. This chain links TRBV28 with TRBJ1-5, with a possible D match to TRBD1 (5 bases). The TCR originated in a woman between 18 and 30 years old in good health and CMV-seropositive. As DNA, the CDR3 is TGTGCCAGCAGTTTATTTCGGACACGTAGCAATCAGCCCCAGCATTTT. It codes for CASSLFRTRSNQPQHF. The full variable domain, its missing parts supplied by reference TRBV28 and TRBJ1-5, is DVKVTQSSRYLVKRTGEKVFLECVQDMDHENMFWYRQDPGLGLRLIYFSYDVKMKEKGDIPEGYSVSREKKERFSLILESASTNQTSMYLCASSLFRTRSNQPQHFGDGTRLSIL.